This TCR beta chain was recorded in a study of blood T cell repertoires in COVID-19. Across the study: Acute-phase and convalescent COVID-19 samples originated in the United States, Italy and Spain.

Methods used by the authors: Nucleated cell number was recorded as an estimate derived from reference gene primer amplification. Sequencing was performed with immunoSEQ multiplex PCR; in TCRdb, only in-frame clones are kept and a portion is missing. Clone size and V and J calls were adopted from that table, with D and trimming inferred from the DNA. The repertoire includes 190,000 or so clones, roughly 90% of them detected once, and roughly 4% sits in the top ten. Between the trimmed V and J ends, which lost 2 bases and 2 bases, there was a span of 9 bases. The germline V gene has CDR1 SGHAT and CDR2 FQNNGV. The CDR3 consists of 14 residues. Clinical histories supplied by participants themselves formed the basis of cohort assignment. Within 2 weeks of study entry, exposed participants had contacted a PCR-confirmed or clinician-diagnosed COVID-19 case.

This receptor was taken from a woman under 40 who had been exposed to COVID-19. Sequences were obtained from PBMCs or T cells enriched from blood (not recorded which). The V and J genes are TRBV11-2 and TRBJ2-5; possible D gene TRBD2, 6 bases. The CDR3 loop is CASSLTAGQETQYF. The CDR3 nucleotides are TGTGCCAGCAGCTTAACGGCGGGGCAAGAGACCCAGTACTTC.